The clone carrying this T cell receptor (beta chain) was seen ten or more times. Its antigen is unidentified. Germline values: CDR1 MNHEY, CDR2 SMNVEV (reference sequence). With 6 bases removed from V and 5 bases from J, the gap between germline ends came to 8 bases. The CDR3 is made up of 12 amino acids. The study's library attached unique molecular identifiers to single cDNA molecules. Per the original methods: Sequenced samples showed a median of approximately 96,000 TCRs each, with counts running from roughly 23,000 to 700,000. Via MiXCR, TCRdb re-called the RACE reads, giving one row per CDR3 protein. These V and J calls rely on TCRdb rather than the paper's analysis. Here the sample spans some 50,000 distinct CDR3 sequences, 4.3% being singletons. The data are from a study of human T cells and chemical hapten exposure. Study-level information: Slight differences in pooled library volume were the main source of varying TCR yields across samples. Overall study results and limits: High-frequency TCRs, those above 1 in 1000, stayed the same after DPC sensitization.

Described time point: healthy volunteer bleed at 2 weeks. Unseparated into fractions, whole blood served as the source from which total RNA was extracted. This TCR was recovered from a female donor in good health. Some clones in this sample may be carry-over from other donors' samples. Sequenced material: whole blood. This chain uses TRBV27 with TRBJ1-5; D is possibly TRBD1 (6 bases). For the CDR3, the DNA is TGTGCCAGCAGCACAGGGTATCAGCCCCAGCATTTT. It codes for CASSTGYQPQHF.